This TCR beta chain was captured by sequencing in a study of T cells in Graves' hyperthyroidism and ophthalmopathy. Amplification yielded TCR beta CDR3 regions, with RNA transcripts as the source. HTBI primers were used for first-round RT-PCR of the TCR CDR3. One entry per CDR3 protein results from TCRdb running MiXCR on the multiplex PCR reads. The profile shows roughly 710,000 distinct CDR3 sequences, 35% of them singletons. This clonotype has a count of ten or more. Trimming took off 4 bases at V and 2 bases at J, with 11 bases between the two ends. The CDR3 has 14 residues. Per the germline V gene, CDR1 is ENHRY and CDR2 is SYGVKD.

This sequence joins TRBV10-3 and TRBJ1-2; perhaps TRBD1 as D (6 bases). The receptor's source is a woman aged 40-49 years with Graves' hyperthyroidism. The specimen sequenced was blood. CDR3 residues: CAISGTETNYGYTF. CDR3 bases: TGTGCCATCAGTGGGACAGAAACCAACTATGGCTACACCTTC.